This T cell receptor beta chain was found in a study of blood T cell repertoires in COVID-19. Background on the study: Researchers got acute and convalescent COVID-19 samples from the United States, Italy and Spain. The cDNA or gDNA used as material had been derived from T cells, B-cell-depleted T cells, or PBMCs.

The table lists this clone with a count of one. CDR1 MNHEY and CDR2 SVGAGI come from the germline V gene. The V end lost 7 bases, the J end lost 7 bases, and 16 bases lay between the germline ends. CDR3 size: 13 residues. Methods used by the authors: Reference gene primer amplification gave nucleated cell count estimates. The method was immunoSEQ multiplex PCR; TCRdb's version includes in-frame clones alone and lacks a portion of them. V and J calls and clone size follow that table, whereas D and trimming were derived from the DNA. The table includes 260,000 or so clones, over 75% detected once. The V gene is TRBV6-5, the J gene TRBJ1-2, with D maybe TRBD1 (5 bases). The receptor comes from a human donor in a cohort sampled during active COVID-19. Sequenced: peripheral blood. CDR3 protein: CASTPARAFGYTF. The CDR3 nucleotides are TGTGCCAGCACCCCCGCCAGGGCTTTTGGCTACACCTTC.